The source of this TCR beta chain is a study of blood T cell repertoires in COVID-19. On the study more broadly: Acute and convalescent COVID-19 samples came from the United States, Italy and Spain. PBMCs, B-cell-depleted T cells, or T cells provided the cDNA or gDNA that made up the material.

Sequenced by immunoSEQ multiplex PCR; TCRdb stores in-frame clones only, minus some. This table has over 200,000 clones, 80% to 90% appearing once. Participants were aged about 18 to 100 years from some 24 US areas. Participants' reported clinical history set cohort assignment. The CDR3 totals 13 residues. CDR1 MRHNA and CDR2 SNTAGT come from the germline V gene. Trimming pared 3 bases from V and 8 bases from J, leaving 11 bases between. The source is a woman aged 30 to 39 who had been exposed to COVID-19. The chain links TRBV6-4 to TRBJ2-1; a weak D match, TRBD2 (5 bases). Sequenced material: PBMCs or T cells enriched from blood (not recorded which). CDR3 coding DNA: TGTGCCAGCAGTGAAGGTAGCGAGGATGAGCAGTTCTTC. Its translation is CASSEGSEDEQFF.